These 5 T cell receptor beta chains came from one sample sequenced in a study of blood T cell repertoires in COVID-19. Clones were read by immunoSEQ multiplex PCR, and TCRdb kept only the in-frame ones, dropping some. The table records about 230,000 clones, about 86% of them present only once. The sequencing sample was made of PBMCs or T cells enriched from blood (not recorded which). These receptor sequences come from a woman aged 45 to 65 in a cohort exposed to, infected with or recovered from COVID-19 (not recorded which).

Turning to this clone: The junction and the germline gene differ at one end; a read error may be behind it. The chain carries TRBV11-2 and TRBJ2-7; unclear D gene. CDR1 is SGHAT, CDR2 FQNNGV, per germline. This CDR3 comprises 12 residues. The CDR3 nucleotides are TGTGCCAGCAGCTTAGATCGTGGTCAGTTCGTGTTC. It is translated as CASSLDRGQFVF.

The chain carries TRBV6-1 and TRBJ2-1; D possibly corresponds to TRBD1 (5 bases). Trimming took 2 bases from V and 8 from J, leaving 10 bases between them. This CDR3 contains 13 residues. CDR1 is MNHNS, CDR2 SASEGT, per germline. For the CDR3, the DNA is TGTGCCAGCAGTGAATCTGGGGCCCATGAGCAGTTCTTC. Protein product: CASSESGAHEQFF.

V usage is TRBV5-1 and J usage is TRBJ1-5, with 9 bases lining up with TRBD1. Looked up from germline, CDR1 is SGHRS and CDR2 is YFSETQ. V was pared by 0 bases and J by 7 bases, with 8 bases of the junction left unmatched. The CDR3 extends over 16 amino acids. The DNA of the CDR3 is TGCGCCAGCAGCTTGGCCGGGACAGGGCAAGGACAGCCCCAGCATTTT. Its translation: CASSLAGTGQGQPQHF.

V is TRBV6-5 and J is TRBJ2-1; a weak D match, TRBD2 (7 bases). There are 15 residues in the CDR3. Germline V gene lookup returns CDR1 MNHEY and CDR2 SVGAGI. Between the trimmed V and J ends, which lost 6 bases and 4 bases, there was a span of 16 bases. The CDR3 is CASSESGGSYNEQFF. For the CDR3, the DNA is TGTGCCAGCAGCGAGTCGGGGGGCTCATACAATGAGCAGTTCTTC.

The rearrangement links TRBV9 to TRBJ1-3; no firm D call. The CDR3 is 18 residues long. The V and J ends lost 4 bases and 3 bases respectively, with 23 bases between them. Germline CDR1 SGDLS, CDR2 YYNGEE. The CDR3 spells CASSSHHSAGFGGNTIYF. CDR3 nucleotides: TGTGCCAGCAGCTCCCATCACTCGGCGGGGTTTGGTGGAAACACCATATATTTT.